This T cell receptor beta chain was recovered during a study of blood T cell repertoires in COVID-19. Whole-study context: Specimens from acute and convalescent COVID-19 originated in the United States, Italy and Spain. Sample material is recorded as cDNA or gDNA derived from T cells, B-cell-depleted T cells, or PBMCs.

This clone was counted between two and nine times. Original handling: Reference gene primer amplification yielded estimated nucleated cell counts. TCRdb keeps only in-frame clones here, not all; method: immunoSEQ multiplex PCR. That table supplies the V and J calls and clone size; D and trimming were determined from the DNA. This table holds about 87,000 clones, roughly 80% found once. Germline loops: CDR1 SGHVS, CDR2 FQNEAQ. Between the trimmed V and J ends, which lost 1 base and 5 bases, there was a span of 14 bases. The CDR3 spans 16 residues. The source is a woman older than 75 with active or convalescent COVID-19. The source material was peripheral blood. The chain combines TRBV7-8 with TRBJ2-2; D perhaps matches TRBD1 (5 bases). The CDR3 DNA reads as TGTGCCAGCAGCTTAGAGTGGGGCCCCTTTACCGGGGAGCTGTTTTTT. Amino acids: CASSLEWGPFTGELFF.